This T cell receptor (beta chain) was retrieved from a study of vaccination effects on CD4 cells after COVID-19 (dated by TCRdb to about 2022). As for the study more broadly: Post-vaccine samples across the study were collected a median of 72 days after the second dose, with a range of 14 to 241. The Oncomine TCR Beta short-read assay on an Illumina iSeq 100 was used to sequence cultures from other donors in the study. SARS-CoV-2 spike-specific CD4+ TCR repertoires were compared before and after mRNA vaccination in COVID-19 convalescent patients and in infection-naive vaccine recipients. The full study included some eleven COVID-19 convalescent patients and several SARS-CoV-2-naive healthy vaccine recipients.

Overall results and qualifications from the work: Both infection-induced and vaccine-induced clones contracted markedly at late post-vaccination timepoints, which is consistent with waning T cell responses. The study was limited by a small number of convalescent patients, and early post-infection timepoints were lacking. Among healthy vaccine recipients, nearly all vaccine-induced clones were SARS-CoV-2 mono-reactive, and just 1 of 255 was cross-reactive with common cold coronaviruses.

The ViraFEST assay stimulated PBMC with viral peptide pools and then used TCR sequencing to identify antigen-specific CD4+ T cell clonotypes by expansion. After 10 days of culture, CD4+ T cells were isolated with the EasySep CD4+ T cell isolation kit. Participants received two doses of either the BNT162b2 or the mRNA-1273 mRNA SARS-CoV-2 vaccine. Healthy vaccine recipients had no prior SARS-CoV-2 infection, confirmed by negative nucleocapsid antibodies before and after vaccination. A few million PBMC per well were cultured with approximately 10 ug/ml peptides in IMDM containing approximately 4.5% human AB serum, roughly 9.5 IU/ml IL-2 and gentamicin. Half of the culture medium was replaced with fresh IL-2-containing medium on days 3 and 7. Unless otherwise noted, each peptide stimulation condition was cultured in triplicate wells. PBMC were separated from whole blood using Ficoll-Paque Plus gradient centrifugation and were then either cryopreserved at -140C or used fresh. The overlapping peptide pools covered the spike proteins of SARS-CoV-2 as well as those of the common cold coronaviruses HCoV-NL63, HCoV-OC43 and HCoV-229E. The QIAamp micro DNA kit was used to extract genomic DNA from the cultured CD4+ T cells.

Receptors were amplified or captured by the immunoSEQ multiplex PCR assay. TCR beta CDR3 sequencing was performed on DNA from the cultured, isolated CD4+ T cells. Processing in the source paper ran as follows. Non-productive TCR sequences were removed, reads were trimmed to the CDR3 region, and CDR3s of at least 7 amino acids were retained. Antigen-specific clonotypes were identified with the MANAFEST web app by comparing expansion in peptide wells against reference cultures. To count as positive, a clone had to show expansion at FDR<0.05 compared with the reference and with all other wells, an odds ratio above 5, and a frequency above 0.1% in two replicate wells. A clonotype was defined as cross-reactive if the clonotype was significantly expanded both in SARS-CoV-2 spike wells and in at least one common cold coronavirus spike condition. CDR3 similarity was assessed by Levenshtein distance with the stringdist R package, and unrooted trees were built with ape in R 3.6.1. The source is immuneACCESS, and TCRdb retained only in-frame sequences with V and J called. Part of the clones is not carried over; for the studies checked, unresolved V genes explain less than half of this, and the remainder is unexplained. The DNA gave D and trimming, while V, J and clone size come from that table. The sample records roughly 59,000 clones, roughly 78% of which are singletons. The ten largest clones take up roughly 2% of the sample.

CDR1 and CDR2 were assigned from the germline V gene as MGHRA and YSYEKL. V is reduced by 4 bases and J by 5 bases, leaving a spacing of 12 bases between them. From its cysteine to its phenylalanine, the CDR3 spans 14 amino acids. Only the CDR3 DNA stays, 42 bases, in frame from base 1. On this clone itself: Its cognate antigen has yet to be identified. Base qualities are missing; no much larger clone stands one base away.

The V gene is TRBV4-1 and the J gene is TRBJ1-5; no confident D gene assignment can be made. This TCR derives from a human donor who received a COVID-19 vaccine. Material: CD4+ T cells from PBMCs cultured with HCoV-OC43 spike peptides, obtained after COVID-19 vaccination. Explained via the paper, the cell subset or site label denotes: HCoV-OC43 spike overlapping peptide pool stimulation. The CDR3 region reads CASSRSYGDQPQHF. The DNA reads TGCGCCAGCAGCCGTTCCTACGGGGATCAGCCCCAGCATTTT.